Reported below is one T cell receptor beta chain. Antigen unknown. These data come from a study of circulating and synovial CD4+ cells in juvenile arthritis. General observations from the study: Overlap with synovium rose as more T cells were sequenced. Diversity here was lower than in bulk blood CD4 cells. Traditional Vbeta family usage analysis missed the pathogenic-like versus bulk difference. These blood cells shared more CDR3 sequences with synovium than bulk blood.

The table came from immunoSEQ multiplex PCR; TCRdb's copy has only in-frame clones and leaves some out. In the table there are under 35,000 clones, 80% to 95% of which are singletons. The CDR3 has 14 residues. Germline V gene sequence: CDR1 SGHRS, CDR2 YFSETQ. The V and J ends lost 0 bases and 2 bases respectively, with 8 bases between them. The source material was CD4+ T cells from blood. The J gene is TRBJ1-2, the V gene TRBV5-1; the D is unclear. This TCR derives from a human donor with juvenile idiopathic arthritis. The CDR3 nucleotides are TGCGCCAGCAGCTTGGGCGGAATGAACTATGGCTACACCTTC. Protein sequence: CASSLGGMNYGYTF.